One sample yielded the 17 T cell receptor beta chains listed below, sequenced in a study of cytomegalovirus exposure and HLA in healthy donors. The PCR was carried out with 60 Vbeta primers and 13 Jbeta primers. Data came from immunoSEQ multiplex PCR; TCRdb stores just in-frame clones and leaves some out. The table has approximately 260,000 clones, about 90% seen once; the top ten hold less than 2%. Specimen: PBMCs. The receptor source for this set is a girl under 10 years old in good health and CMV-seronegative.

The chain links TRBV5-1 to TRBJ1-5, with D maybe TRBD1 (6 bases). This CDR3 is 15 amino acids long. V was shortened by 4 bases and J by 1 base, with 12 bases between the two germline ends. The germline gives CDR1 SGHRS, CDR2 YFSETQ. The CDR3 loop is CASSPSGVSNQPQHF. For the CDR3, the DNA is TGCGCCAGCAGCCCCTCAGGGGTCAGCAATCAGCCCCAGCATTTT.

The chain carries TRBV11-2 and TRBJ2-5; D not resolved. Germline-derived CDR1 and CDR2 are SGHAT and FQNNGV. Trimming cost V 0 bases and J 4 bases, with 12 bases left between them. This CDR3 region has 15 residues. The CDR3 nucleotides are TGTGCCAGCAGCTTAGAATTGATCATCGGAGAGACCCAGTACTTC. This gives the protein CASSLELIIGETQYF.

This clone appeared a few times. The V call is TRBV5-1, the J call TRBJ2-2; no clear D. Germline CDR1 reads SGHRS; CDR2 reads YFSETQ. The CDR3 has 14 residues. V lost 0 bases to trimming and J lost 1 base, with 4 bases between them. The CDR3 protein is CASSLGQNTGELFF. As DNA, the CDR3 is TGCGCCAGCAGCTTGGGTCAGAACACCGGGGAGCTGTTTTTT. The variable domain in full, with the rest retrieved from reference TRBV5-1 and TRBJ2-2, is KAGVTQTPRYLIKTRGQQVTLSCSPISGHRSVSWYQQTPGQGLQFLFEYFSETQRNKGNFPGRFSGRQFSNSRSEMNVSTLELGDSALYLCASSLGQNTGELFFGEGSRLTVL.

The genes are TRBV10-3 and TRBJ2-5; D possibly corresponds to TRBD1 (5 bases). Trimming removed 10 bases from V and 5 bases from J, with 11 bases in between. CDR1 ENHRY and CDR2 SYGVKD come from the germline V gene. The CDR3 covers 11 residues. The CDR3 spells CATGIGETQYF. CDR3 nucleotide sequence: TGTGCCACAGGGATAGGGGAGACCCAGTACTTC.

This chain links TRBV30 with TRBJ1-1; D is undetermined. Per the germline V gene, CDR1 is GTSNPN and CDR2 is SVGIG (reference sequence). The CDR3 runs 15 residues. Trimming removed 4 bases at V and 5 bases at J, with 20 bases between. This CDR3 is CAWIPAVRRGTEAFF. CDR3 bases: TGTGCCTGGATTCCTGCGGTCAGGAGAGGGACTGAAGCTTTCTTT.

This clone has a single count. V and J are TRBV19 and TRBJ1-2, with a possible D match to TRBD1 (6 bases). There are 12 residues in the CDR3. Germline V gene sequence: CDR1 LNHDA, CDR2 SQIVND (reference sequence). The V gene lost 7 bases and the J gene lost 2 bases, with 8 bases spanning the gap. CDR3: CASKDSNYGYTF. DNA of the CDR3: TGTGCCAGTAAGGACAGCAACTATGGCTACACCTTC.

The CDR3 coding sequence is TGTGCCAGCAGCAATCAGACAGGATCCACAGATACGCAGTATTTT. Translation: CASSNQTGSTDTQYF. The chain couples TRBV11-3 to TRBJ2-3, with D possibly TRBD1 on 6 matching bases. Germline V CDR1 and CDR2: SGHNT, YENEEA. V was trimmed by 5 bases and J by 2 bases, leaving 14 bases between them. The CDR3 runs to 15 residues.

V usage is TRBV9 and J usage is TRBJ1-2, with 7 positions matching TRBD1. Trimming cost V 3 bases and J 4 bases; bases outside gene matches: 6. The CDR3 totals 14 residues. CDR1 is SGDLS and CDR2 is YYNGEE in the germline V gene. CDR3 sequence: CASSGGTVGYGYTF. In nucleotides, the CDR3 is TGTGCCAGCAGCGGGGGGACAGTAGGCTATGGCTACACCTTC.

This clone was detected once. The chain combines TRBV28 with TRBJ2-5; 14 nucleotides agree with TRBD2. The germline gives CDR1 MDHEN, CDR2 SYDVKM. Trimming took 5 bases from V and 4 from J; bases not matched to a gene: 12. The CDR3 runs 18 residues. The CDR3 DNA is TGTGCCAGCAGTCGCCCATGGGCCGGACTAGCGGGAGGAGAGACCCAGTACTTC. The encoded protein is CASSRPWAGLAGGETQYF.

The chain links TRBV5-6 to TRBJ2-7, with D perhaps matching TRBD1 (6 bases). The germline CDR1 and CDR2 sequences are SGHDT and YYEEEE. Deletions cut 4 bases from V and 2 bases from J, with 16 bases between. The CDR3 runs to 15 residues. The CDR3 loop reads CASSTPGQGAYEQYF. In DNA, the CDR3 is TGTGCCAGCAGCACTCCGGGACAAGGGGCCTACGAGCAGTACTTC.

A note on this clone: Other DNA variants within this sample encode the same CDR3. The rearrangement joins TRBV13 to TRBJ1-2, with TRBD1 matching 9 bases. CDR1 and CDR2 from the germline V gene are PRHDT and FYEKMQ (reference sequence). CDR3 length: 16 residues. With V trimmed by 5 bases and J by 5 bases, 12 bases remained unmatched. CDR3 nucleotide sequence: TGTGCCAGCAGCCAAGGGACAGGGCATCCACCTTATGGCTACACCTTC. It codes for CASSQGTGHPPYGYTF.

The V and J genes are TRBV10-2 and TRBJ2-2; no definite D call. From germline, CDR1 is WSHSY and CDR2 SAAADI. Trimming took 4 bases from V and 5 from J, leaving 8 bases between them. CDR3 size: 13 residues. CDR3 amino acids: CASSGQATGELFF. The DNA for the CDR3 is TGCGCCAGCAGTGGCCAGGCTACCGGGGAGCTGTTTTTT.

The chain has TRBV19 and TRBJ1-1; D not resolved. The ends were cut back, 7 bases at V and 6 bases at J, with 12 bases in the middle. Germline V CDR1 and CDR2: LNHDA, SQIVND (reference sequence). This CDR3 spans 12 amino acids. In nucleotides, the CDR3 is TGTGCCAGTAAAACGGGGTTCTCTGAAGCTTTCTTT. Translating it yields CASKTGFSEAFF.

The chain carries TRBV5-8 and TRBJ2-7, with 11 positions matching TRBD2. There are 16 residues in the CDR3. Trimming took 2 bases from V and 3 from J; bases not matched to a gene: 7. Germline CDR1 reads SGHTS; CDR2 reads YDEGEE. CDR3 nucleotide sequence: TGTGCCAGCAGCTTCCAGAGGACTAGCGGGTTCTACGAGCAGTACTTC. Encoded protein: CASSFQRTSGFYEQYF.

This clone came up once. The chain joins TRBV5-1 to TRBJ2-1; tentatively, D is TRBD2 (6 bases). V shed 0 bases and J shed 6 bases, with 13 bases lying between them. The CDR3 covers 15 residues. Germline V lookup: CDR1 SGHRS, CDR2 YFSETQ. For the CDR3, the DNA is TGCGCCAGCAGCTTGGTTGGCGCGGGATTCAATGAGCAGTTCTTC. It encodes CASSLVGAGFNEQFF.

V is TRBV4-1 and J is TRBJ2-5, with 8 bases aligning to TRBD2. Germline V lookup: CDR1 MGHRA, CDR2 YSYEKL. The CDR3 loop spans 17 amino acids. With V trimmed by 2 bases and J by 4 bases, 12 bases remained unmatched. CDR3 loop: CASSQSPGGEQRETQYF. In DNA form, the CDR3 reads TGCGCCAGCAGCCAATCCCCCGGGGGGGAACAGAGAGAGACCCAGTACTTC.

The chain carries TRBV14 and TRBJ1-3; maybe TRBD1 (5 bases). CDR1 is SGHDN, CDR2 FVKESK, per germline. CDR3 length: 15 residues. V was clipped by 4 bases and J by 4 bases, with 14 bases between them. Here the CDR3 DNA reads TGTGCCAGCAGCCTTGGACAAGGTTCCGGAAACACCATATATTTT. Encoded protein: CASSLGQGSGNTIYF. The full variable domain, with the rest looked up from reference TRBV14 and TRBJ1-3, is EAGVTQFPSHSVIEKGQTVTLRCDPISGHDNLYWYRRVMGKEIKFLLHFVKESKQDESGMPNNRFLAERTGGTYSTLKVQPAELEDSGVYFCASSLGQGSGNTIYFGEGSWLTVV.